This TCR beta chain was sequenced during a study of shared clonotypes between healthy human individuals. The table came from immunoSEQ multiplex PCR; TCRdb's copy has only in-frame clones and leaves some out. The sample lists 2 million or so clones; roughly 96% were seen once. The J segment lost 0 bases and the V segment lost 6 bases, leaving 4 bases of the junction unmatched. This CDR3 region has 14 residues. The germline V gene has CDR1 MNHNS and CDR2 SASEGT. Material: naive CD4+ T cells sorted from blood. Subset meaning: CD45RA+ positively selected. This receptor was obtained from a man between 18 and 35 years old in good health. This rearrangement joins TRBV6-1 to TRBJ1-1; 7 bases are shared with TRBD1. CDR3 DNA: TGTGCCAGCAGGATGGGACAGATGAACACTGAAGCTTTCTTT. Protein product: CASRMGQMNTEAFF.